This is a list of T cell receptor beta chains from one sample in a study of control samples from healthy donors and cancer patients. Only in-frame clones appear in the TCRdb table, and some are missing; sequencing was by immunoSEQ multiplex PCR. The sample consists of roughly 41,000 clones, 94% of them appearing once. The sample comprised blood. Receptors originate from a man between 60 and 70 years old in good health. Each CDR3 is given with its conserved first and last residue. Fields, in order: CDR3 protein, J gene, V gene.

CASSFGTGWSNQPQHF	TRBJ1-5	TRBV5-8
CASSEAGGDYGYTF	TRBJ1-2	TRBV4-1
CASSQGTHNEQFF	TRBJ2-1	TRBV18
CASSTRGGDWREKLFF	TRBJ1-4	TRBV28
CASSTTAYNEQFF	TRBJ2-1	TRBV28
CASSFGDRESNEQFF	TRBJ2-1	TRBV5-5
CASSPPGLITGTQYF	TRBJ2-5	TRBV14
CASTPGALGHEKLFF	TRBJ1-4	TRBV6-6
CASSRVQGSRNTQYF	TRBJ2-3	TRBV18
CSASFPDTQYF	TRBJ2-3	TRBV20-1
CASSQSGGRSEVGDTQYF	TRBJ2-3	TRBV23-1
CASSPGGPGEQYF	TRBJ2-7	TRBV4-1
CSVGEGEQFF	TRBJ2-1	TRBV29-1
CASLGSYNEQFF	TRBJ2-1	TRBV2
CATSDRPGQGVRDTEAFF	TRBJ1-1	TRBV24-1
CASTSSSTGLVFF	TRBJ2-1	TRBV7-2
CSARVGYEQYF	TRBJ2-7	TRBV20-1
CSVVMAGGLWEQYF	TRBJ2-7	TRBV29-1